This T cell receptor (beta chain) is from a study of CD8 T cells in ankylosing spondylitis. Study-level points and caveats: In ankylosing spondylitis patients, matched synovial fluid reportedly showed significant enrichment of disease-linked clones. In synovial fluid and blood from reactive arthritis, some motif variants were previously reported. A TCR beta motif made of eight highly homologous variants seemed typical of ankylosing spondylitis blood.

As for this clonotype: Antigen unknown.

Quantitative 5'-RACE with molecular barcodes generated TCR beta libraries. One entry per CDR3 protein, called by TCRdb with MiXCR from the 5' RACE reads. The sample includes 350,000 or so distinct CDR3 sequences, 14% to 15% seen only once; the top ten take around 0.99%. This TCR was sampled from a male donor with ankylosing spondylitis or in good health (not recorded which). The specimen sequenced was blood, either unsorted or a sorted T cell fraction (not recorded which).

For the CDR3, the DNA is TGTGCCAGCAGCCCAACAGGGCTTGGGCGAGAGACCCAGTACTTC. This encodes CASSPTGLGRETQYF. The chain uses TRBV9 and TRBJ2-5; perhaps TRBD1 as D (6 bases). The CDR3 has 15 amino acids. Between the trimmed V and J ends, which lost 4 bases and 4 bases, there was a span of 17 bases. CDR1 and CDR2 (germline): SGDLS, YYNGEE.